What follows are 2 T cell receptor beta chains derived from one specimen sequenced in a study of Tregs in tolerant kidney transplant recipients. Clones were read by immunoSEQ multiplex PCR, and TCRdb kept only the in-frame ones, dropping some. This listing includes thousands of clones. Recipients received nonmyeloablative bone marrow transplants from related graft donors, with transient mixed chimerism. The source was CD4+ T cells from blood (PBMCs), collected 6 months after the transplant. The receptor source for this set is a human patient who received a combined kidney and bone marrow transplant. Among the T cells, some may be from the graft donor.

Regarding this clone: The read gets to within 3 residues of the CDR3 end, and the germline J gene fills in the rest. V gene TRBV7-2 combines with J gene TRBJ2-7; no firm D call. This CDR3 comprises 13 residues. Germline CDR1 and CDR2: SGHTA and FQGNSA. Trimming shortened V by 1 base and J by 5 bases, and 9 bases separated the two germline ends. The CDR3 is CASSLVFVDEQYF. CDR3 DNA, as far as it was read: TGTGCCAGCAGCTTAGTCTTCGTCGACGAG.

Worth noting for this clone: The read terminates 3 residues ahead of where the CDR3 ends, so the germline J gene completes it. This chain connects TRBV7-9 to TRBJ1-1; 7 nucleotides align to TRBD1. Germline values: CDR1 SEHNR, CDR2 FQNEAQ (reference sequence). J lost 1 base, V lost 1 base, and 0 bases had no gene match. CDR3 length equals 14 residues. This CDR3 reads CASSLGTGNTEAFF. Incomplete CDR3 DNA: TGTGCCAGCAGCTTAGGGACAGGGAACACTGAA.